The 13 T cell receptor beta chains listed next were all sequenced from one sample in a study of blood T cell repertoires in COVID-19. Produced via immunoSEQ multiplex PCR; TCRdb's table is partial and in-frame only. The top ten clones hold under 15% of a sample with approximately 170,000 clones, about 85% of them seen once. Sequencing input: peripheral blood. These receptors came from a man in his 70s who had recovered from COVID-19.

This clone was seen once. The J gene is TRBJ1-6, the V gene TRBV9; D may be TRBD1 (6 bases). CDR1 SGDLS and CDR2 YYNGEE come from the germline V gene. V was clipped by 1 base and J by 9 bases, with 11 bases between them. The CDR3 runs to 14 residues. Here the CDR3 DNA reads TGTGCCAGCAGCGTATACAGGGAAGGTTCACCCCTCCACTTT. Protein: CASSVYREGSPLHF.

This clone was recorded only once. The chain carries TRBV12-3 or TRBV12-4 and TRBJ2-2; the D is unclear. Trimming pared 4 bases from V and 4 bases from J, leaving 4 bases between. There are 12 residues in the CDR3. CDR3 nucleotides: TGTGCCAGCAGTTCCTCCACCGGGGAGCTGTTTTTT. It yields the protein CASSSSTGELFF.

In this sample, this clone turned up once. V is TRBV5-5 and J is TRBJ1-1; TRBD1 matches 9 bases. Germline trimming cut 1 base from V and 5 bases from J; bases unmatched to any gene: 9. CDR1 is SGHKS and CDR2 is YYEKEE in the germline V gene (reference sequence). The length of the CDR3 is 16 residues. The CDR3 protein is CASSLFSTGGSTEAFF. CDR3 bases: TGTGCCAGCAGCTTGTTTTCAACAGGGGGCAGTACTGAAGCTTTCTTT.

The chain recombines TRBV2 with TRBJ2-1, with TRBD2 identical over 8 bases. Germline loops: CDR1 SNHLY, CDR2 FYNNEI. The CDR3 has 15 residues. V trimming: 6 bases; J trimming: 6 bases; junction bases outside the gene matches: 10. CDR3: CASSRERETGNEQFF. The CDR3 DNA follows: TGTGCCAGCAGCCGCGAGCGGGAGACAGGCAATGAGCAGTTCTTC. The whole variable domain, remainder taken from reference TRBV2 and TRBJ2-1, is EPEVTQTPSHQVTQMGQEVILRCVPISNHLYFYWYRQILGQKVEFLVSFYNNEISEKSEIFDDQFSVERPDGSNFTLKIRSTKLEDSAMYFCASSRERETGNEQFFGPGTRLTVL.

This clone has just one count. This sequence joins TRBV7-9 and TRBJ2-2; possible D gene TRBD2, 5 bases. There are 14 residues in the CDR3. The germline gives CDR1 SEHNR, CDR2 FQNEAQ (reference sequence). The V end lost 2 bases, the J end lost 7 bases, and 11 bases lay between the germline ends. CDR3 sequence: CASSLREPNGELFF. In DNA, the CDR3 is TGTGCCAGCAGCTTACGGGAACCCAACGGGGAGCTGTTTTTT.

The gene calls are TRBV7-8 and TRBJ2-1; TRBD2 matches at 14 bases. CDR1 and CDR2 from the germline V gene are SGHVS and FQNEAQ. The CDR3 is 16 amino acids. J was trimmed by 7 bases and V by 5 bases; bases with no gene match: 7. CDR3 bases: TGTGCCAGCAGCCCCCCCGGGACTAGCGGGAGTAATGAGCAGTTCTTC. Its translation: CASSPPGTSGSNEQFF.

This clone has a handful of counts. The V call is TRBV25-1, the J call TRBJ2-3; TRBD1 aligns across 8 bases. V lost 8 bases to trimming and J lost 1 base; unmatched junction nucleotides: 11. The CDR3 loop spans 16 amino acids. CDR1 and CDR2 (germline): MGHDK, SYGVNS. The CDR3 DNA follows: TGTGCCAGCTCCCCACTCAGGGGGCGAGGCACAGATACGCAGTATTTT. Protein sequence: CASSPLRGRGTDTQYF.

V gene TRBV7-6 combines with J gene TRBJ2-7, with D tentatively TRBD1 (6 bases). The germline CDR1 and CDR2 sequences are SGHVS and FNYEAQ. With 2 bases removed from V and 2 bases from J, the gap between germline ends came to 16 bases. This CDR3 is 16 amino acids long. The CDR3 nucleotides read TGTGCCAGCAGCTTAAATGGGGGCGCCGGGGCCTACGAGCAGTACTTC. It yields the protein CASSLNGGAGAYEQYF. The full variable domain, rest sourced from reference TRBV7-6 and TRBJ2-7, is GAGVSQSPRYKVTKRGQDVALRCDPISGHVSLYWYRQALGQGPEFLTYFNYEAQQDKSGLPNDRFSAERPEGSISTLTIQRTEQRDSAMYRCASSLNGGAGAYEQYFGPGTRLTVT.

This clone was counted a single time. This sequence may be a read error, since a much larger clone differs from it by one base. The rearrangement links TRBV7-6 to TRBJ2-3, with 13 bases that match TRBD2. The V and J ends lost 1 base and 4 bases, in that order; junction bases with no gene match: 2. CDR3 length: 16 residues. Germline lookup yields CDR1 SGHVS and CDR2 FNYEAQ. The DNA for the CDR3 is TGTGCCAGCAGCTTAGGGACTAGCGGGAGTCCAGATACGCAGTATTTT. Its translation: CASSLGTSGSPDTQYF.

The chain employs TRBV28 and TRBJ1-4, with 11 nucleotides matching TRBD1. This CDR3 has 16 residues. Looked up from germline, CDR1 is MDHEN and CDR2 is SYDVKM. V gave up 1 base and J gave up 7 bases; unmatched junction bases: 5. The CDR3 loop reads CASSLYGTGGREKLFF. Written as DNA, the CDR3 is TGTGCCAGCAGTTTATACGGGACAGGGGGTCGTGAAAAACTGTTTTTT.

The chain combines TRBV10-3 with TRBJ2-7; 16 bases agree with TRBD2. V trimming: 4 bases; J trimming: 4 bases; junction bases outside the gene matches: 7. Germline-derived CDR1 and CDR2 are ENHRY and SYGVKD. CDR3 length: 17 residues. The chain's CDR3 is CAISAGTSGRARYEQYF. CDR3 nucleotide sequence: TGTGCCATCAGTGCCGGGACTAGCGGGAGGGCCAGGTACGAGCAGTACTTC.

This chain uses TRBV24-1 with TRBJ1-5, with D tentatively TRBD1 (5 bases). V dropped 0 bases and J dropped 2 bases, with 10 bases sitting between them. CDR1 KGHDR and CDR2 SFDVKD come from the germline V gene. The CDR3 is 16 amino acids. DNA for the CDR3: TGTGCCACCAGTGATTTGTCAGGGCCGGGCAATCAGCCCCAGCATTTT. It encodes CATSDLSGPGNQPQHF.

This clone was seen repeatedly, ten times or more. The J gene is TRBJ2-7, the V gene TRBV7-3; a possible D gene is TRBD2 (5 bases). The CDR3 is 14 residues long. V dropped 5 bases and J dropped 0 bases, with 11 bases sitting between them. Germline CDR1 SGHTA, CDR2 FQGTGA. The DNA of the CDR3 is TGTGCCAGCAGCCCAGGAGGAAGCTCCTACGAGCAGTACTTC. It is translated as CASSPGGSSYEQYF.